The T cell receptor beta chain under discussion was sequenced for a study of T cells in Graves' hyperthyroidism and ophthalmopathy. Diagnostic assessment was based on clinical symptoms, serum thyroxine and TRAb, thyroid ultrasound and orbital computed tomography. Each 10 ml fresh peripheral blood draw supplied the PBMCs. Findings of the study overall: Most thyroid clonotypes expanded above 0.001 were also detected in blood. Ophthalmopathy cases were set apart from stable hyperthyroidism by a 13 V-J model.

This clonotype has at least ten counts. No antigen is known for it. Regions amplified from RNA transcripts were the TCR beta CDR3 regions. The TCR CDR3 was amplified in a first-round RT-PCR using the HTBI primer set. TCRdb ran MiXCR on the multiplex PCR reads and lists one entry per CDR3 protein. The sample records 550,000 to 600,000 distinct CDR3 sequences, over 12% being singletons. The CDR3 has 16 amino acids. V was cut by 3 bases and J by 4 bases, with 16 bases left in between. The germline V gene has CDR1 LGHNA and CDR2 YSLEER. The origin of this receptor is a young woman with Graves' ophthalmopathy. Material: blood. V is TRBV4-3 and J is TRBJ2-1; no clear D gene. CDR3 nucleotide sequence: TGCGCCAGCAGCCAGGAAACCGGTGGGCAGTACAATGAGCAGTTCTTC. Amino acid sequence: CASSQETGGQYNEQFF.